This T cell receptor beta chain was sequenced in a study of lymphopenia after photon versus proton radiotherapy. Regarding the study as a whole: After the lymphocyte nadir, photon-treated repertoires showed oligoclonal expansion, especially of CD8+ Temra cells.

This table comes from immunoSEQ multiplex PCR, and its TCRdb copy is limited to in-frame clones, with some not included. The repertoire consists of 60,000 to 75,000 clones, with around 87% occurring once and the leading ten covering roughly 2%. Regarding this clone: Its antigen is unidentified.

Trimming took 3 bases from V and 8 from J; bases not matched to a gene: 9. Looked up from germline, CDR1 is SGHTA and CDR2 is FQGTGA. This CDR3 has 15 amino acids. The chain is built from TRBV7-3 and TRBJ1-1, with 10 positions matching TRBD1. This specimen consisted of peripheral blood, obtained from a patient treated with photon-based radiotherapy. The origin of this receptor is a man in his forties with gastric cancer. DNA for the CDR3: TGTGCCAGCAGCTTCCAGGGCGGGACAGGGGTGGAAGCTTTCTTT. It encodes CASSFQGGTGVEAFF.